The rows below give T cell receptor beta chains drawn from one sample of a study of Graves' ophthalmopathy and Graves' hyperthyroidism. TCRdb reanalysed the multiplex PCR reads using MiXCR and keeps one entry per CDR3 protein. The profile shows almost 750,000 distinct CDR3 sequences, roughly 40% of them singletons. The sample was peripheral blood. All receptors derive from an adult man with Graves' ophthalmopathy. The CDR3 runs from the conserved cysteine through the conserved F or W. Each record gives: J gene, V gene, D gene, clone size, CDR3 protein, CDR3 DNA. The D gene is left open where the match is weak. Size tells how often a clone was seen (once, few, many) or the class of an expanded clone, and some rows leave it out.

J gene: TRBJ2-7; V gene: TRBV7-2; D gene: -; clone size: -; CDR3 protein: CASSLGFQEQYF; CDR3 DNA: TGTGCCAGCAGCTTAGGCTTCCAGGAGCAGTACTTC
J gene: TRBJ2-7; V gene: TRBV7-2; D gene: TRBD1; clone size: -; CDR3 protein: CASSKTGNEQYF; CDR3 DNA: TGTGCCAGCAGCAAGACAGGGAACGAGCAGTACTTC
J gene: TRBJ2-5; V gene: TRBV19; D gene: TRBD1; clone size: -; CDR3 protein: CASSIGTGGEETQYF; CDR3 DNA: TGTGCCAGTAGTATAGGGACAGGGGGCGAGGAGACCCAGTACTTC
J gene: TRBJ1-3; V gene: TRBV7-9; D gene: -; clone size: few; CDR3 protein: CASSRKQGTDTIYF; CDR3 DNA: TGCGCCAGCAGCCGAAAACAGGGTACGGACACCATATATTTT
J gene: TRBJ1-4; V gene: TRBV29-1; D gene: -; clone size: -; CDR3 protein: CSVDLGVGEKLFF; CDR3 DNA: TGCAGCGTAGATCTCGGGGTTGGGGAAAAACTGTTTTTT
J gene: TRBJ1-1; V gene: TRBV6-1; D gene: -; clone size: -; CDR3 protein: CASSAQQGSPAFF; CDR3 DNA: TGTGCCAGCAGTGCTCAACAGGGATCGCCGGCTTTCTTT
J gene: TRBJ2-7; V gene: TRBV5-8; D gene: TRBD1; clone size: few; CDR3 protein: CASSLEGQGLNEQYF; CDR3 DNA: TGTGCCAGCAGCTTGGAAGGACAGGGATTGAACGAGCAGTACTTC
J gene: TRBJ1-1; V gene: TRBV2; D gene: -; clone size: many; CDR3 protein: CASRAIDSDSEAFF; CDR3 DNA: TGTGCCAGCAGGGCCATTGACAGCGATAGTGAAGCTTTCTTT
J gene: TRBJ1-1; V gene: TRBV29-1; D gene: -; clone size: -; CDR3 protein: CSAPSHSGASEAFF; CDR3 DNA: TGCAGCGCGCCCTCGCACTCAGGGGCCTCTGAAGCTTTCTTT
J gene: TRBJ2-7; V gene: TRBV7-9; D gene: -; clone size: -; CDR3 protein: CASSPGTVDEQYF; CDR3 DNA: TGTGCCAGCAGCCCCGGGACGGTCGACGAGCAGTACTTC
J gene: TRBJ2-2; V gene: TRBV19; D gene: -; clone size: few; CDR3 protein: CASSTDEAGTGELFF; CDR3 DNA: TGTGCCAGTAGTACGGACGAGGCTGGGACCGGGGAGCTGTTTTTT
J gene: TRBJ1-5; V gene: TRBV20-1; D gene: -; clone size: few; CDR3 protein: CSASEGGGGNQPQHF; CDR3 DNA: TGCAGTGCTAGCGAGGGCGGGGGTGGCAATCAGCCCCAGCATTTT
J gene: TRBJ2-7; V gene: TRBV20-1; D gene: TRBD2; clone size: -; CDR3 protein: CSARDPFGSGGYEQYF; CDR3 DNA: TGCAGTGCTAGAGATCCCTTTGGTAGCGGGGGATACGAGCAGTACTTC
J gene: TRBJ1-2; V gene: TRBV20-1; D gene: -; clone size: few; CDR3 protein: CSARDWWGNYGYTF; CDR3 DNA: TGCAGTGCTAGAGATTGGTGGGGAAACTATGGCTACACCTTC
J gene: TRBJ2-5; V gene: TRBV7-2; D gene: -; clone size: -; CDR3 protein: CASSRRGTEIQETQYF; CDR3 DNA: TGTGCCAGCAGTCGCCGTGGGACCGAGATTCAAGAGACCCAGTACTTC
J gene: TRBJ1-2; V gene: TRBV10-3; D gene: -; clone size: many; CDR3 protein: CAISAERTIYGYTF; CDR3 DNA: TGTGCCATCAGTGCGGAGAGGACAATCTATGGCTACACCTTC
J gene: TRBJ1-5; V gene: TRBV6-5; D gene: -; clone size: few; CDR3 protein: CASRLAGLNQPQHF; CDR3 DNA: TGTGCCAGCAGACTGGCAGGGTTGAATCAGCCCCAGCATTTT
J gene: TRBJ2-2; V gene: TRBV24-1; D gene: -; clone size: many; CDR3 protein: CATSDPGRNTGELFF; CDR3 DNA: TGTGCCACCAGTGACCCGGGTCGTAACACCGGGGAGCTGTTTTTT
J gene: TRBJ2-7; V gene: TRBV6-2/TRBV6-3; D gene: -; clone size: -; CDR3 protein: CASSYSYRSYEQYF; CDR3 DNA: TGTGCCAGCAGTTACTCGTACAGATCCTACGAGCAGTACTTC
J gene: TRBJ2-7; V gene: TRBV12-3/TRBV12-4; D gene: -; clone size: -; CDR3 protein: CASTMGLEQYF; CDR3 DNA: TGTGCCAGCACTATGGGTCTCGAGCAGTACTTC
J gene: TRBJ2-7; V gene: TRBV10-3; D gene: -; clone size: many; CDR3 protein: CASSVGQYEQYF; CDR3 DNA: TGTGCCAGCAGCGTCGGACAATACGAGCAGTACTTC
J gene: TRBJ2-7; V gene: TRBV19; D gene: -; clone size: -; CDR3 protein: CASSLAMLRGTYEQYF; CDR3 DNA: TGTGCCAGCAGCTTGGCCATGTTGCGCGGTACCTACGAGCAGTACTTC
J gene: TRBJ2-7; V gene: TRBV7-8; D gene: -; clone size: -; CDR3 protein: CASSLVGSLYEQYF; CDR3 DNA: TGTGCCAGCAGCTTAGTCGGCAGTCTCTACGAGCAGTACTTC
J gene: TRBJ2-2; V gene: TRBV10-3; D gene: -; clone size: -; CDR3 protein: CAAAMSINTGELFF; CDR3 DNA: TGTGCCGCAGCCATGTCCATAAACACCGGGGAGCTGTTTTTT
J gene: TRBJ2-7; V gene: TRBV20-1; D gene: -; clone size: -; CDR3 protein: CSASSRVGEQYF; CDR3 DNA: TGCAGTGCTTCGTCCCGGGTAGGCGAGCAGTACTTC
J gene: TRBJ2-5; V gene: TRBV29-1; D gene: TRBD2; clone size: once; CDR3 protein: CSVEEPAGVVQETQYF; CDR3 DNA: TGCAGCGTTGAAGAGCCGGCGGGGGTAGTCCAAGAGACCCAGTACTTC
J gene: TRBJ2-6; V gene: TRBV7-9; D gene: -; clone size: -; CDR3 protein: CASSPHGANVLTF; CDR3 DNA: TGTGCCAGCAGCCCCCACGGGGCCAACGTCCTGACTTTC
J gene: TRBJ1-2; V gene: TRBV15; D gene: -; clone size: many; CDR3 protein: CATSRDRRNGYTF; CDR3 DNA: TGTGCCACCAGCAGAGATCGACGGAATGGCTACACCTTC
J gene: TRBJ2-2; V gene: TRBV25-1; D gene: TRBD1; clone size: -; CDR3 protein: CASSLSAGQGATGELFF; CDR3 DNA: TGTGCCAGCAGTTTATCTGCAGGTCAGGGGGCAACCGGGGAGCTGTTTTTT
J gene: TRBJ1-2; V gene: TRBV10-3; D gene: -; clone size: -; CDR3 protein: CASTQGYYGYTF; CDR3 DNA: TGTGCCAGCACTCAGGGTTATTATGGCTACACCTTC
J gene: TRBJ1-2; V gene: TRBV20-1; D gene: -; clone size: -; CDR3 protein: CSATPGGANYGYTF; CDR3 DNA: TGCAGTGCCACCCCGGGGGGAGCTAACTATGGCTACACCTTC
J gene: TRBJ2-5; V gene: TRBV20-1; D gene: TRBD2; clone size: -; CDR3 protein: CSASGTSGSQTQYF; CDR3 DNA: TGCAGTGCTAGTGGGACTAGCGGGAGCCAGACCCAGTACTTC
J gene: TRBJ2-7; V gene: TRBV19; D gene: -; clone size: -; CDR3 protein: CASSHRRDGSYERYF; CDR3 DNA: TGTGCCAGTAGCCATCGACGGGACGGCTCCTACGAGCGGTACTTC
J gene: TRBJ2-2; V gene: TRBV25-1; D gene: -; clone size: many; CDR3 protein: CASRGGHGSGELFF; CDR3 DNA: TGTGCCAGCAGGGGGGGACACGGGTCCGGGGAGCTGTTTTTT
J gene: TRBJ1-5; V gene: TRBV25-1; D gene: -; clone size: many; CDR3 protein: CASSEPGAGQPQHF; CDR3 DNA: TGTGCCAGCAGTGAACCTGGAGCTGGTCAGCCCCAGCATTTT
J gene: TRBJ2-2; V gene: TRBV12-3/TRBV12-4; D gene: -; clone size: -; CDR3 protein: CASSFGYLNTGELFF; CDR3 DNA: TGTGCCAGCAGTTTCGGATATCTGAACACCGGGGAGCTGTTTTTT